Listed below are T cell receptor beta chains from one sample, sequenced in a study of Ad26.COV2.S vaccination and SARS-CoV-2 variants. TCRdb's copy holds only in-frame clones and misses some; the assay was immunoSEQ multiplex PCR. The sample has around 320,000 clones, about nine tenths seen once. This sample comprised peripheral blood, obtained in a trial of Ad26.COV2.S vaccine versus placebo. All receptors derive from a person between 18 and 59 years old who received the Ad26.COV2.S COVID-19 vaccine or a placebo. The CDR3 runs from the conserved cysteine through the conserved F or W. Fields, in order: J gene, clone size, V gene, D gene, CDR3 protein, CDR3 DNA. D genes are given only for firm matches. Clone size is shown for a subset of rows, as once, few, many or a class of expanded clone.

TRBJ2-2 | . | TRBV30 | TRBD1 | CAWSQTGTSGELFF | TGTGCCTGGAGCCAGACAGGGACATCCGGGGAGCTGTTTTTT
TRBJ1-2 | . | TRBV5-4 | . | CASIRDMDNYGYTF | TGTGCCAGCATTCGGGACATGGATAACTATGGCTACACCTTC
TRBJ2-2 | few | TRBV10-1 | . | CADAGNTGELFF | TGCGCCGACGCGGGCAACACCGGGGAGCTGTTTTTT
TRBJ1-4 | once | TRBV7-9 | TRBD1 | CASSRGQDNEKLFF | TGTGCCAGCAGCCGTGGACAGGATAATGAAAAACTGTTTTTT
TRBJ1-6 | . | TRBV6-2/TRBV6-3 | . | CASSYPKTGRGTYNSPLHF | TGTGCCAGCAGTTACCCCAAAACAGGGAGGGGGACCTATAATTCACCCCTCCACTTT
TRBJ2-7 | once | TRBV11-2 | . | CASSLQHISYEQYF | TGTGCCAGCAGCCTACAGCACATCTCCTACGAGCAGTACTTC
TRBJ1-5 | few | TRBV2 | . | CASSDGGRQPQHF | TGTGCCAGCAGTGATGGGGGCAGGCAGCCCCAGCATTTT
TRBJ2-1 | . | TRBV2 | TRBD2 | CASMGPLVAGGLNEQFF | TGTGCCAGCATGGGCCCCTTGGTGGCGGGGGGGCTAAATGAGCAGTTCTTC
TRBJ2-1 | . | TRBV4-2 | . | CASSRRPPNEQFF | TGTGCCAGCAGCCGGAGGCCCCCCAATGAGCAGTTCTTC
TRBJ2-2 | . | TRBV15 | TRBD1 | CATSGTGGITGELFF | TGTGCCACCAGCGGGACAGGGGGCATCACCGGGGAGCTGTTTTTT
TRBJ2-3 | . | TRBV27 | . | CASSLYGYRTDTQYF | TGTGCCAGCAGTTTATACGGGTACCGCACAGATACGCAGTATTTT
TRBJ2-3 | once | TRBV6-5 | TRBD1 | CASSYSTGSTDTQYF | TGTGCCAGCAGTTACTCGACAGGGAGCACAGATACGCAGTATTTT
TRBJ1-1 | . | TRBV7-9 | . | CASSFHVGVNTEAFF | TGTGCCAGCAGCTTCCATGTGGGGGTGAACACTGAAGCTTTCTTT
TRBJ2-2 | once | TRBV18 | . | CASSPPAGGELFF | TGTGCCAGCTCACCACCGGCGGGCGGTGAGCTGTTTTTT
TRBJ2-5 | . | TRBV6-5 | TRBD1 | CASSLRQGSRETQYF | TGTGCCAGCAGTCTAAGACAGGGGAGTAGAGAGACCCAGTACTTC
TRBJ2-3 | many | TRBV6-1 | . | CASSEGVGLSQYF | TGTGCCAGCAGTGAGGGGGTGGGGCTTTCGCAGTATTTT
TRBJ1-1 | . | TRBV5-1 | . | CASSPPTAVNTEAFF | TGCGCCAGCAGCCCCCCCACAGCCGTGAACACTGAAGCTTTCTTT
TRBJ2-5 | . | TRBV7-6 | TRBD1 | CASSLPGGASKTQYF | TGTGCCAGCAGCTTACCAGGGGGCGCATCAAAGACCCAGTACTTC
TRBJ1-1 | . | TRBV19 | . | CASSRGDGSPVNTEAFF | TGTGCCAGTAGCCGGGGAGACGGTAGTCCTGTGAACACTGAAGCTTTCTTT
TRBJ1-5 | . | TRBV7-8 | . | CASSKGDSNQPQHF | TGTGCCAGCAGCAAAGGGGACAGCAATCAGCCCCAGCATTTT
TRBJ2-5 | . | TRBV5-4 | TRBD2 | CASRRGSDQETQYF | TGTGCCAGCCGGCGGGGGAGCGACCAAGAGACCCAGTACTTC
TRBJ2-1 | . | TRBV18 | . | CASSLSGGSYNEQFF | TGTGCCAGCTCACTGTCTGGGGGCTCCTACAATGAGCAGTTCTTC
TRBJ1-2 | once | TRBV4-1 | . | CASSQESGFYGYTF | TGCGCCAGCAGCCAAGAAAGTGGTTTCTATGGCTACACCTTC
TRBJ2-3 | . | TRBV11-3 | . | CASSKGTDTQYF | TGTGCCAGCAGCAAAGGCACAGATACGCAGTATTTT